This TCR beta chain was retrieved from a study of cytomegalovirus exposure and HLA in healthy donors. Study overall: Among about 179 million T cells, an earlier analysis found roughly 120 million unique TCR beta sequences. Most genotyped donors, around 78% of 300 to 400, had Caucasian-associated genetic ancestry. The study's findings and limits: Later, TCR association rates were found to vary by HLA locus, highest for DRB1 and lowest for HLA-C. Through in vitro validation, a few CMV-associated chains were shown to be specific for CMV antigens.

This clone has a handful of counts. Its matching antigen is unknown. The DNA is left out, because the CDR3 cannot be placed on it with certainty; the CDR3 is given as TCRdb lists it. Germline V gives CDR1 SGHRS, CDR2 YFSETQ. The CDR3 is 16 residues long, ends included. Primers included in the PCR were 60 Vbeta and 13 Jbeta primers. The data were produced by immunoSEQ multiplex PCR, yet TCRdb's version contains in-frame clones alone and is incomplete. The repertoire has hundreds of thousands of clones, 75% to 80% of them found once; the top ten carry about 2%. The receptor's source is a male donor in good health and CMV-seronegative. The chain combines TRBV5-1 with TRBJ2-2; whether TRBD1, the table's D call, matches the DNA was not checked. What was sequenced was PBMCs. The CDR3 spells CASSLDSNLRAGELFF.